This T cell receptor (beta chain) was profiled in a study of cytomegalovirus exposure and HLA in healthy donors. 60 Vbeta and 13 Jbeta primers were used in PCR. Libraries were prepared by immunoSEQ multiplex PCR; TCRdb keeps only in-frame clonotypes and omits some of them. The data contain more than 100,000 clones, around 80% of them singletons. The TCR originated in a man younger than 40 in good health and CMV-seronegative. Sequencing was done on a sample of PBMCs.

The chain's CDR3 is CASSALQGPGYEQYF. Written as DNA, the CDR3 is TGTGCCAGCTCAGCACTACAAGGCCCGGGCTACGAGCAGTACTTC. The chain combines TRBV18 with TRBJ2-7; D remains unclear. CDR1 KGHSH and CDR2 LQKENI come from the germline V gene. There are 15 residues in the CDR3. V lost 5 bases to trimming and J lost 3 bases, with 17 bases between them.